The clone carrying this TCR beta chain was seen just once. This sample was included in a study of blood T cell repertoires in COVID-19. Study details: Material from acute and convalescent COVID-19 was sourced from the United States, Italy and Spain. Sources were T cells, B-cell-depleted T cells, or PBMCs; the material itself was cDNA or gDNA.

Trimming cost V 4 bases and J 5 bases; bases outside gene matches: 11. Germline lookup yields CDR1 SGHRS and CDR2 YFSETQ. The CDR3 totals 16 residues. Original methodology: Reference gene primer amplification in the assay estimated nucleated cell counts. Repertoires were generated with immunoSEQ multiplex PCR, while TCRdb's copy carries only in-frame clones and drops some. V, J and clone size derive from that table, while D and trimming were established from the DNA sequence. The table has 250,000 to 350,000 clones, roughly 90% seen once. The rearrangement uses TRBV5-1 and TRBJ2-7; TRBD2 matches at 11 bases. The receptor was isolated from a woman aged 50 to 65 who had recovered from COVID-19. What was sequenced was peripheral blood. CDR3 residues: CASSVLTSGSNDEQYF. The CDR3 DNA reads TGCGCCAGCAGCGTGTTAACTAGCGGGAGTAATGACGAGCAGTACTTC. Filled out from reference TRBV5-1 and TRBJ2-7, the complete variable domain reads KAGVTQTPRYLIKTRGQQVTLSCSPISGHRSVSWYQQTPGQGLQFLFEYFSETQRNKGNFPGRFSGRQFSNSRSEMNVSTLELGDSALYLCASSVLTSGSNDEQYFGPGTRLTVT.